These 27 T cell receptor beta chains came from one sample sequenced in a study of Ad26.COV2.S vaccination and SARS-CoV-2 variants. As to treatment: roughly 19 received Ad26.COV2.S at low or high dose, single or two shots; 5 received placebo; per-sample allocation not given. Samples were taken on day 63 after the first vaccine or placebo injection. Profiled with immunoSEQ multiplex PCR; TCRdb holds only in-frame clones, not every one. This table has about half a million clones, nearly 90% appearing once. The material sequenced was peripheral blood, taken in a trial of Ad26.COV2.S vaccine versus placebo. The receptor set was obtained from a person between 18 and 65 years old who received the Ad26.COV2.S COVID-19 vaccine or a placebo.

The chain is built from TRBV5-1 and TRBJ2-2; D might be TRBD2 (5 bases). The CDR3 totals 14 residues. Germline V gene data show CDR1 as SGHRS and CDR2 as YFSETQ. V was cut by 1 base and J by 6 bases, with 10 bases left in between. CDR3 sequence: CASSLQQRAGELFF. CDR3 sequence (DNA): TGCGCCAGCAGCTTGCAACAGAGGGCCGGGGAGCTGTTTTTT.

The gene calls are TRBV15 and TRBJ2-7; the D gene is possibly TRBD2 (6 bases). Germline CDR1 LNHNV, CDR2 YYDKDF (reference sequence). Trimming removed 1 base at V and 7 bases at J, with 11 bases between. The CDR3 spans 13 residues. The CDR3: CATSRVLGGEQYF. CDR3 DNA: TGTGCCACCAGCAGAGTACTAGGAGGGGAGCAGTACTTC.

The chain has TRBV5-5 and TRBJ2-5; 10 bases are shared with TRBD1. The junction had 8 bases not matched to a gene; V was cut back by 4 bases and J by 5 bases. CDR3 length equals 15 residues. CDR1 and CDR2 from the germline V gene are SGHKS and YYEKEE (reference sequence). CDR3 amino acids: CASSGGTGVLETQYF. The CDR3 coding sequence is TGTGCCAGCAGCGGAGGGACAGGGGTTTTGGAGACCCAGTACTTC.

The chain employs TRBV5-1 and TRBJ2-3, with 8 positions matching TRBD2. The V gene's germline CDR1 is SGHRS and CDR2 YFSETQ. The trim removed 4 bases at V and 0 bases at J, leaving 1 base unmatched. The CDR3 totals 14 residues. The CDR3 DNA is TGCGCCAGCAGCCCGGGGGGGAGCACAGATACGCAGTATTTT. It translates to CASSPGGSTDTQYF. Full variable domain (missing parts from reference TRBV5-1 and TRBJ2-3): KAGVTQTPRYLIKTRGQQVTLSCSPISGHRSVSWYQQTPGQGLQFLFEYFSETQRNKGNFPGRFSGRQFSNSRSEMNVSTLELGDSALYLCASSPGGSTDTQYFGPGTRLTVL.

The chain combines TRBV11-2 with TRBJ1-6, with D unresolved. The CDR3 is 12 residues long. From germline, CDR1 is SGHAT and CDR2 FQNNGV. The V and J ends lost 11 bases and 9 bases respectively, with 14 bases between them. This CDR3 is CASSEGGSPLHF. DNA of the CDR3: TGTGCCTCTTCCGAGGGTGGTTCACCCCTCCACTTT.

The J gene is TRBJ2-6, the V gene TRBV7-9; 13 bases are shared with TRBD2. The CDR3 length is 17 residues. The J segment lost 3 bases and the V segment lost 5 bases, leaving 4 bases of the junction unmatched. Germline V gives CDR1 SEHNR, CDR2 FQNEAQ (reference sequence). CDR3 bases: TGTGCCAGCAGCCCAGGGACTAGCGGGGTTGGGGCCAACGTCCTGACTTTC. This translates into CASSPGTSGVGANVLTF.

The chain recombines TRBV15 with TRBJ2-7; D remains ambiguous. The CDR3 covers 13 residues. V lost 1 base to trimming and J lost 3 bases, with 7 bases between them. Germline CDR1 and CDR2: LNHNV and YYDKDF (reference sequence). The CDR3 protein is CATSRVAHYEQYF. Here the CDR3 DNA reads TGTGCCACCAGCAGAGTCGCCCACTACGAGCAGTACTTC.

The chain links TRBV18 to TRBJ1-3; possibly TRBD1 for D (5 bases). Trimming stripped 4 bases from V and 5 bases from J, with 12 bases between. Looked up from germline, CDR1 is KGHSH and CDR2 is LQKENI. The CDR3 is 14 residues long. The CDR3 DNA sequence: TGTGCCAGCTCACGTGAGGGGAATCGAAACACCATATATTTT. Translation gives CASSREGNRNTIYF.

The chain combines TRBV19 with TRBJ2-1, with 7 bases lining up with TRBD2. The CDR3 loop spans 14 amino acids. CDR1 and CDR2 from the germline V gene are LNHDA and SQIVND (reference sequence). The V and J ends lost 4 bases and 4 bases, in that order; junction bases with no gene match: 4. As DNA, the CDR3 is TGTGCCAGTAGTAAGCGGGATGGGTACAATGAGCAGTTCTTC. Translation gives CASSKRDGYNEQFF.

V gene TRBV7-9 combines with J gene TRBJ1-4; tentative D call: TRBD1 (5 bases). V gave up 7 bases and J gave up 8 bases, with 17 bases separating them. Germline CDR1 is SEHNR and CDR2 is FQNEAQ (reference sequence). The CDR3 is 14 amino acids. CDR3 in DNA: TGTGCCAGCATCATGGGGGGGTCGAAGGAAAAACTGTTTTTT. Translated, it gives CASIMGGSKEKLFF.

This chain uses TRBV3-1 (or the pseudogene TRBV3-2) with TRBJ2-1; D perhaps matches TRBD2 (5 bases). The V and J ends lost 8 bases and 2 bases respectively, with 16 bases between them. This CDR3 has 15 residues. The V gene's germline CDR1 is LGHDT and CDR2 YNNKEL (reference sequence). The CDR3 loop is CASRARGIAYNEQFF. The DNA for the CDR3 is TGTGCCAGCCGGGCGAGAGGGATAGCCTACAATGAGCAGTTCTTC.

V is TRBV30 and J is TRBJ2-3; 8 positions agree with TRBD2. CDR1 and CDR2 from the germline V gene are GTSNPN and SVGIG (reference sequence). This CDR3 contains 15 residues. The trim removed 4 bases at V and 4 bases at J, leaving 10 bases unmatched. The CDR3 bases are TGTGCCTGGACCCAGACTAGCGAGAATGCAGATACGCAGTATTTT. The encoded protein is CAWTQTSENADTQYF.

The rearrangement joins TRBV6-5 to TRBJ1-1; 7 bases align to TRBD1. Germline CDR1 reads MNHEY; CDR2 reads SVGAGI. With V trimmed by 6 bases and J by 7 bases, 14 bases remained unmatched. This CDR3 contains 15 residues. The CDR3 DNA sequence: TGTGCCAGCAGGCCGGGGGCAGGGGGTAAGGTTGAAGCTTTCTTT. Encoded protein: CASRPGAGGKVEAFF.

This clone was counted only a few times. V gene TRBV28 combines with J gene TRBJ2-3; D may be TRBD2 (6 bases). CDR1 is MDHEN, CDR2 SYDVKM, per germline. There are 14 residues in the CDR3. Trimming cost V 3 bases and J 2 bases, with 9 bases left between them. The CDR3 spells CASSFIAATDTQYF. Written as DNA, the CDR3 is TGTGCCAGCAGTTTCATAGCGGCCACAGATACGCAGTATTTT.

This clone was detected once. CDR3 amino acids: CASRIFGFDSNQPQHF. The CDR3, as DNA: TGTGCCAGTAGAATATTCGGATTCGATAGCAATCAGCCCCAGCATTTT. The chain couples TRBV19 to TRBJ1-5, with no clear D. The CDR3 totals 16 residues. CDR1 and CDR2 (germline): LNHDA, SQIVND (reference sequence). V dropped 6 bases and J dropped 0 bases, with 15 bases sitting between them.

The rearrangement uses TRBV5-1 and TRBJ2-7, with 9 bases aligning to TRBD2. Germline CDR1 is SGHRS and CDR2 is YFSETQ. The CDR3 length is 15 residues. After removal of 3 bases from V and 7 bases from J, the junction contained 11 bases not matched to a gene. The CDR3 nucleotides read TGCGCCAGCAGCTCTGGGGCGGGAGGGCCGAGGGAGCAGTACTTC. Protein product: CASSSGAGGPREQYF. Supplemented by reference TRBV5-1 and TRBJ2-7, the full variable domain reads KAGVTQTPRYLIKTRGQQVTLSCSPISGHRSVSWYQQTPGQGLQFLFEYFSETQRNKGNFPGRFSGRQFSNSRSEMNVSTLELGDSALYLCASSSGAGGPREQYFGPGTRLTVT.

This sequence joins TRBV19 and TRBJ2-1, with 13 bases that match TRBD2. The CDR3 spans 18 residues. The V and J ends lost 7 bases and 0 bases, in that order; junction bases with no gene match: 9. Germline V lookup: CDR1 LNHDA, CDR2 SQIVND (reference sequence). The CDR3 DNA follows: TGTGCCAGTACCCCGGGACTAGCGGGGAGAAGCTCCTACAATGAGCAGTTCTTC. As protein: CASTPGLAGRSSYNEQFF.

This clone was seen just once. CDR3: CASSILGQGADEQYF. Here the CDR3 DNA reads TGTGCCAGTAGTATATTGGGACAGGGGGCCGACGAGCAGTACTTC. The chain uses TRBV19 and TRBJ2-7; the match to TRBD1 covers 12 bases. The CDR3 is 15 residues long. V trimming: 2 bases; J trimming: 5 bases; junction bases outside the gene matches: 4. Germline CDR1 and CDR2: LNHDA and SQIVND (reference sequence). The full variable domain, rest sourced from reference TRBV19 and TRBJ2-7, is DGGITQSPKYLFRKEGQNVTLSCEQNLNHDAMYWYRQDPGQGLRLIYYSQIVNDFQKGDIAEGYSVSREKKESFPLTVTSAQKNPTAFYLCASSILGQGADEQYFGPGTRLTVT.

The sample holds a few counts of this clone. The V gene is TRBV6-2 or TRBV6-3, the J gene TRBJ2-7, with no clear D. In germline, CDR1 is MNHEY, CDR2 SVGEGT. CDR3 size: 13 residues. V lost 0 bases, J lost 2 bases, and 5 bases lay in between. CDR3 DNA: TGTGCCAGCAGTTACTCGTTTGCCTACGAGCAGTACTTC. Translating it yields CASSYSFAYEQYF.

The chain couples TRBV18 to TRBJ1-1, with 10 bases fitting TRBD1. Germline V gene sequence: CDR1 KGHSH, CDR2 LQKENI. The J segment lost 0 bases and the V segment lost 5 bases, leaving 27 bases of the junction unmatched. CDR3 length: 23 residues. The CDR3 reads CASSFKMTGTGAPSEYVNTEAFF. For the CDR3, the DNA is TGTGCCAGCTCATTCAAAATGACCGGGACAGGGGCCCCCTCCGAATATGTGAACACTGAAGCTTTCTTT.

This chain links TRBV4-3 with TRBJ2-3; 7 nucleotides agree with TRBD2. V lost 2 bases, J lost 4 bases, and 6 bases stayed unmatched. CDR1 is LGHNA, CDR2 YSLEER, per germline. The CDR3 contains 15 residues. The CDR3 region is CASSQQTSRADTQYF. In DNA, the CDR3 is TGCGCCAGCAGCCAACAGACTAGCCGAGCAGATACGCAGTATTTT.

The chain carries TRBV5-1 and TRBJ2-7, with 10 bases matching TRBD2. From germline, CDR1 is SGHRS and CDR2 YFSETQ. This CDR3 has 16 residues. The ends lost 1 base at V and 1 base at J; junction bases unmatched: 5. The CDR3 sequence: CASSLMALAGSYEQYF. The CDR3 DNA follows: TGCGCCAGCAGCTTGATGGCACTAGCGGGGTCCTACGAGCAGTACTTC.

This clone came up once. This rearrangement joins TRBV7-8 to TRBJ2-7; 8 bases are a match to TRBD1. The V and J ends lost 5 bases and 5 bases, in that order; junction bases with no gene match: 5. The CDR3 runs 13 residues. CDR1 and CDR2 from the germline V gene are SGHVS and FQNEAQ. DNA of the CDR3: TGTGCCAGCAGCCGGGGACAGGCCCACGAGCAGTACTTC. Protein sequence: CASSRGQAHEQYF.

The CDR3, as DNA: TGTGCCAGTAGTACCGACCGGGACAGGGGGGACTATGGCTACACCTTC. Translated, it gives CASSTDRDRGDYGYTF. The V call is TRBV19, the J call TRBJ1-2, with 11 bases lining up with TRBD1. Germline lookup yields CDR1 LNHDA and CDR2 SQIVND (reference sequence). The V gene end was trimmed by 4 bases and the J gene end by 3 bases; junction bases not matched to a gene: 7. There are 16 residues in the CDR3.

A single count supports this clone. The genes are TRBV20-1 and TRBJ1-1, with a weak D call TRBD1 (6 bases). Trimming removed 3 bases at V and 9 bases at J, with 14 bases between. This CDR3 region has 12 residues. CDR1 DFQATT and CDR2 SNEGSKA come from the germline V gene (reference sequence). CDR3 sequence (DNA): TGCAGTGCTAGTAGGGGGGCTCCTCAAGCTTTCTTT. This codes for CSASRGAPQAFF.

The chain's CDR3 is CASSAPARLGPQHF. The CDR3 region has the DNA TGTGCCAGCAGTGCCCCCGCGAGGCTCGGGCCCCAGCATTTT. This rearrangement joins TRBV6-6 to TRBJ1-5; no reliable D call. The CDR3 contains 14 residues. Germline lookup yields CDR1 MNHNY and CDR2 SVGAGI (reference sequence). V was shortened by 5 bases and J by 9 bases, with 17 bases between the two germline ends.

This chain joins TRBV27 and TRBJ2-2; 9 bases map to TRBD1. The germline V gene has CDR1 MNHEY and CDR2 SMNVEV (reference sequence). The V and J ends lost 6 bases and 6 bases, in that order; junction bases with no gene match: 11. The CDR3 contains 16 residues. For the CDR3, the DNA is TGTGCCAGCAGGCATACCGGGACAGGGTTTGCCGGGGAGCTGTTTTTT. Its protein product is CASRHTGTGFAGELFF.